This TCR beta chain came from a study of T cells in Graves' hyperthyroidism and ophthalmopathy. There are a few counts of this clonotype. Between the trimmed V and J ends, which lost 5 bases and 0 bases, there was a span of 13 bases. CDR3 length: 15 amino acids. The germline V gene has CDR1 MDHEN and CDR2 SYDVKM. There were TCR beta CDR3 regions amplified from RNA transcripts. TCR CDR3 regions were first amplified by RT-PCR with HTBI primers. TCRdb recomputed calls from the multiplex PCR reads with MiXCR, one row per CDR3 protein. The data contain roughly 710,000 distinct CDR3 sequences, around 40% of them singletons.

The chain recombines TRBV28 with TRBJ1-1; D not resolved. The sample was blood. This sequence was found in a middle-aged woman with Graves' hyperthyroidism. CDR3 sequence: CASSARLRVNTEAFF. CDR3 coding DNA: TGTGCCAGCAGTGCCAGACTCCGAGTGAACACTGAAGCTTTCTTT.